The clone carrying this T cell receptor (beta chain) ranks as medium-sized. Its antigen is unknown. This entry belongs to a study of HIV-infected children after antiretroviral therapy interruption. Across the whole study: EBV and CMV exposure was recorded in most children.

RNA-based 3' RACE libraries used unique molecular identifiers. TCRdb reprocessed the 3' RACE reads via MiXCR and lists one record per CDR3 protein. Of around 50,000 distinct CDR3 sequences detected, 4.3% appear once; the ten largest clones hold approximately 0.7%. Study-level results: After treatment interruption started, naive CD4+ CDR3 overlap across time points dropped. Sorted CD45RA+ naive cells might include minor non-naive CD45RA+ cells.

Treatment reported: PENTA 11 planned treatment interruption arm or continuous ART arm. Naive CD4+ CD45RA+ CD45RO- T cells were FACS-sorted from thawed PBMCs. Trimming took off 4 bases at V and 5 bases at J, with 12 bases between the two ends. Germline-derived CDR1 and CDR2 are LGHDT and YNNKEL (reference sequence). The CDR3 loop spans 15 amino acids. This material consisted of CD45RA+ CD4+ T cells from PBMCs, pooled from several time points, taken from a donor given antiretroviral therapy, either interrupted or continuous. Documented subset: naive CD4+ CD45RA+ CD45RO- T cells. The J gene is TRBJ1-6, the V gene TRBV3-1, with a possible D match to TRBD1 (6 bases). This clonotype was sampled from a pool of human donors with HIV. The CDR3 here is CASSPTGGHNSPLHF. As DNA, the CDR3 is TGTGCCAGCAGCCCCACGGGGGGCCATAATTCACCCCTCCACTTT.